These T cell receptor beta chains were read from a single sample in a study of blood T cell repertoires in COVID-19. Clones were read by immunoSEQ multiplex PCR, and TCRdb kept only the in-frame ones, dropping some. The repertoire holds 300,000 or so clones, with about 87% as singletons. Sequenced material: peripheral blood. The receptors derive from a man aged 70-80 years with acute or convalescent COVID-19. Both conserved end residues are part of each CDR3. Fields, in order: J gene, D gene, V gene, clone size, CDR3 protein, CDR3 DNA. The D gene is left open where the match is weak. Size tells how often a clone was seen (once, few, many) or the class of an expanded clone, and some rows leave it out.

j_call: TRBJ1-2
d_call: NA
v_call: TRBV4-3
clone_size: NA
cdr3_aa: CASSQVQAGSYGYTF
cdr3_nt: TGCGCCAGCAGCCAAGTGCAGGCAGGGTCATATGGCTACACCTTC

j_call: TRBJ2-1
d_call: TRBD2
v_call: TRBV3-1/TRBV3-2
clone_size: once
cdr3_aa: CASSQDSGGVPLFF
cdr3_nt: TGTGCCAGCAGCCAAGATAGCGGGGGGGTACCATTGTTCTTC

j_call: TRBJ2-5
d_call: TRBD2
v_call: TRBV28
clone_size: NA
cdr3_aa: CASTFLTSGGGETQYF
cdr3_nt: TGTGCCAGCACCTTTTTGACTAGCGGAGGGGGAGAGACCCAGTACTTC

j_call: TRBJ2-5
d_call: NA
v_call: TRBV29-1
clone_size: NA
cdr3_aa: CSGSGTGEETQYF
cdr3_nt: TGCAGCGGGTCCGGGACTGGGGAAGAGACCCAGTACTTC

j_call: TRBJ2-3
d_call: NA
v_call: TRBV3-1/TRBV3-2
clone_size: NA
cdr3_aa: CASSQGWSERRPDTQYF
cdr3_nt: TGTGCCAGCAGCCAAGGTTGGTCGGAGCGTCGCCCAGATACGCAGTATTTT

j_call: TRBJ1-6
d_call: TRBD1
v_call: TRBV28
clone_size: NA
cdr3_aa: CASSLQGAGSPLHF
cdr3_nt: TGTGCCAGCAGCCTACAGGGGGCGGGCTCACCCCTCCACTTT

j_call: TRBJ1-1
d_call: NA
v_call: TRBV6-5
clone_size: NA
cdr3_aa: CASSYSGTLGTEAFF
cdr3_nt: TGTGCCAGCAGTTATTCCGGGACATTGGGCACTGAAGCTTTCTTT

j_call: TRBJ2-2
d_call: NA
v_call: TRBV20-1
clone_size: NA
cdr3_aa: CSASPPGSGELFF
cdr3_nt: TGCAGTGCTAGTCCCCCCGGGTCCGGGGAGCTGTTTTTT

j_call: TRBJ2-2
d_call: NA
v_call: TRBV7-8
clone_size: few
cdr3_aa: CASSFSGGANTGELFF
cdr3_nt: TGTGCCAGCAGCTTCTCCGGGGGAGCTAACACCGGGGAGCTGTTTTTT

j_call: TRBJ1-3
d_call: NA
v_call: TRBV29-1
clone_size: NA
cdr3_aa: CSVARSSGNTIYF
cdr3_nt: TGCAGCGTTGCCCGTAGCTCTGGAAACACCATATATTTT

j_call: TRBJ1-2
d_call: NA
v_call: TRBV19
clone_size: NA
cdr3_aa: CASSREGTGYTF
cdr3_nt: TGTGCCAGTAGTCGTGAGGGAACCGGCTACACCTTC

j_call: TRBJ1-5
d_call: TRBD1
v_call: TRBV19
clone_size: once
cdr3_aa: CASSISGTGNQPQHF
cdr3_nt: TGTGCCAGTAGTATCTCCGGGACAGGGAATCAGCCCCAGCATTTT

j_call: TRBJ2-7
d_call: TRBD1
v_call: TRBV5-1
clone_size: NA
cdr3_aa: CASSWGTAPYEQYF
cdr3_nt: TGCGCCAGCAGCTGGGGGACAGCCCCCTACGAGCAGTACTTC

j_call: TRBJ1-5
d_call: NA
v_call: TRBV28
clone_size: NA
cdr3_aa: CASSPIGGGNQPQHF
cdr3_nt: TGTGCCAGCAGTCCAATAGGGGGGGGGAATCAGCCCCAGCATTTT

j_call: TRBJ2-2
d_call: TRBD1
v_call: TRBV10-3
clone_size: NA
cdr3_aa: CAIKQTATGLVGTGELFF
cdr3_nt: TGTGCCATCAAACAAACGGCGACAGGGTTGGTAGGCACCGGGGAGCTGTTTTTT

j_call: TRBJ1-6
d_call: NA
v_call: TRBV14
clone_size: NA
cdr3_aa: CASSQVGQGRNSPLHF
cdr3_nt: TGTGCCAGCAGCCAAGTAGGGCAGGGTAGAAATTCACCCCTCCACTTT

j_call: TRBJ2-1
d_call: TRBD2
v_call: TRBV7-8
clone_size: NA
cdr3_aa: CASSFQSSGSSGEQFF
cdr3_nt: TGTGCCAGCAGCTTCCAATCTAGCGGGAGTTCTGGCGAGCAGTTCTTC

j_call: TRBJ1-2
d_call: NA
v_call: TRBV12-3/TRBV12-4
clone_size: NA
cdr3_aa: CASSLDRVYGYTF
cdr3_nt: TGTGCCAGCAGTTTAGACAGGGTATATGGCTACACCTTC

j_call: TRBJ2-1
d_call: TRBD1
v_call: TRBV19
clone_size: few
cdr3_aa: CASTSGTGSYNEQFF
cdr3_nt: TGTGCCAGTACCTCCGGGACAGGGTCCTACAATGAGCAGTTCTTC

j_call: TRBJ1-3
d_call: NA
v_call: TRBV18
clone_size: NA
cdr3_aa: CASSKTSTDSGNTIYF
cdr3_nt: TGTGCCAGCTCAAAGACAAGCACCGACTCTGGAAACACCATATATTTT

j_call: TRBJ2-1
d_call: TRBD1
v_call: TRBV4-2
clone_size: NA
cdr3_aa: CASSPTGGTYNEQFF
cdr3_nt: TGTGCCAGCAGCCCCACAGGGGGCACCTACAATGAGCAGTTCTTC

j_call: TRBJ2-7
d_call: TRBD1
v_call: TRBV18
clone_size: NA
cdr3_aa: CASSQGQGGSYEQYF
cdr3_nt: TGTGCCAGCTCACAGGGACAGGGGGGCTCCTACGAGCAGTACTTC

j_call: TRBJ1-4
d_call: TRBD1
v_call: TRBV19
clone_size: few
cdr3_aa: CASSRLADRGNEKLFF
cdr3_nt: TGTGCCAGTAGTAGACTCGCGGACAGGGGAAATGAAAAACTGTTTTTT

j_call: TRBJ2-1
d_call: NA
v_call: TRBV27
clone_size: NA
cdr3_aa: CASSSYSRGSEQFF
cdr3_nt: TGTGCCAGCAGTTCCTATAGTAGGGGTAGTGAGCAGTTCTTC

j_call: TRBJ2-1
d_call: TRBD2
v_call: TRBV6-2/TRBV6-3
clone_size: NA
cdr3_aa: CASSYSASGGSGANEQFF
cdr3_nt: TGTGCCAGCAGTTACTCGGCTAGCGGGGGGTCCGGCGCGAATGAGCAGTTCTTC